The T cell receptor beta chain under discussion was sequenced for a study of blood T cell repertoires in COVID-19. Overall study: The origin of the acute and convalescent COVID-19 samples was the United States, Italy and Spain. PBMCs, B-cell-depleted T cells, or T cells provided the cDNA or gDNA that made up the material.

The germline V gene has CDR1 SNHLY and CDR2 FYNNEI. The CDR3 has 13 amino acids. The V and J ends lost 10 bases and 6 bases respectively, with 18 bases between them. How the authors handled the data: Amplification of reference gene primers provided the estimated nucleated cell counts. Repertoires were generated with immunoSEQ multiplex PCR, while TCRdb's copy carries only in-frame clones and drops some. That table gives V, J and clone size, and the DNA gave D and trimming. The sample consists of 30,000 to 40,000 clones, about two thirds of them appearing once. This TCR derives from a man aged 70 or older with COVID-19, enrolled during active disease. The chain couples TRBV2 to TRBJ1-2; D is undetermined. Sequencing was done on a sample of peripheral blood. CDR3 bases: TGTGCCATTAGAGGCCGAGGGTCCGATGGCTACACCTTC. Translating it yields CAIRGRGSDGYTF.